This T cell receptor beta chain was profiled in a study of cytomegalovirus exposure and HLA in healthy donors. Study findings and constraints: Immune exposure information comprised only CMV serostatus. The authors confirmed in vitro that three CMV-associated chains were specific for CMV antigens. There were several of the most significant clusters that appeared linked to common viral pathogens in a later analysis.

V dropped 1 base and J dropped 4; count of bases not matched to a gene: 13. This CDR3 region has 18 residues. Germline V CDR1 and CDR2: SGHVS, FNYEAQ. Vbeta (60) and Jbeta (13) primers were used in the PCR. Libraries were prepared by immunoSEQ multiplex PCR; TCRdb keeps only in-frame clonotypes and omits some of them. Of approximately 170,000 clones listed, 85% are singletons. A remark on this clone: Its target is unknown.

The chain couples TRBV7-6 to TRBJ2-3; 8 bases match TRBD2. Sequenced input: PBMCs. The receptor comes from a boy younger than 10 in good health and CMV-seronegative. Here the CDR3 DNA reads TGTGCCAGCAGCTTAGAGGGGTGGCTCGGGAGGGACTCAGATACGCAGTATTTT. Residues: CASSLEGWLGRDSDTQYF.